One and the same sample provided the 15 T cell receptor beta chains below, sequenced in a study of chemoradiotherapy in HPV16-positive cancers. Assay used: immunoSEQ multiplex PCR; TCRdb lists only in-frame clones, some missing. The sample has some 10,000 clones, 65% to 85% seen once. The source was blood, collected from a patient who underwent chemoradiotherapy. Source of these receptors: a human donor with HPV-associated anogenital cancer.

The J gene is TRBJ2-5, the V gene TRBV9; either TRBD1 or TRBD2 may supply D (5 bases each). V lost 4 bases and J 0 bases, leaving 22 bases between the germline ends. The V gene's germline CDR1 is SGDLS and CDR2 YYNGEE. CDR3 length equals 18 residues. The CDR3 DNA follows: TGTGCCAGCAGCCCCCCCGGGGCGAGACACGGTGACCAAGAGACCCAGTACTTC. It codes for CASSPPGARHGDQETQYF.

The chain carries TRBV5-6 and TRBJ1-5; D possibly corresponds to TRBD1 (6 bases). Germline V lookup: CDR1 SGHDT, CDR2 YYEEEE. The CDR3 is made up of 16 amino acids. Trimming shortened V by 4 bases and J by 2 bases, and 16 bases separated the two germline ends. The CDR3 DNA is TGTGCCAGCAGCCGAACTTCAGGGGACGGCAATCAGCCCCAGCATTTT. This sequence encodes CASSRTSGDGNQPQHF.

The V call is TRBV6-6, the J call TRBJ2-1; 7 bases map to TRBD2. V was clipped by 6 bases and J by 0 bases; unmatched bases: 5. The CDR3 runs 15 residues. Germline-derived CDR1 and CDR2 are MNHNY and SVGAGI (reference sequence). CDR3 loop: CASSLGGFSYNEQFF. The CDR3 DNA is TGTGCCAGCAGCCTCGGGGGGTTCTCCTACAATGAGCAGTTCTTC.

The CDR3 DNA reads TGCGCCAGCAGCCAAGATACAGGGCGGTACAATGAGCAGTTCTTC. Its translation: CASSQDTGRYNEQFF. The chain combines TRBV4-3 with TRBJ2-1; D might be TRBD1 (6 bases). Trimming took off 0 bases at V and 4 bases at J, with 10 bases between the two ends. The CDR3 has 15 amino acids. The germline CDR1 and CDR2 sequences are LGHNA and YSLEER.

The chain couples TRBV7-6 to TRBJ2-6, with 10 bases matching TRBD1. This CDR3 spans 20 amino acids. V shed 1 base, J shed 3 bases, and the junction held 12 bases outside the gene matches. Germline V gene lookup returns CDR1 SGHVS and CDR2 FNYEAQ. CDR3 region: CASSLDLRGTGVVGANVLTF. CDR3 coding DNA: TGTGCCAGCAGCTTAGACTTAAGGGGGACAGGGGTAGTTGGGGCCAACGTCCTGACTTTC.

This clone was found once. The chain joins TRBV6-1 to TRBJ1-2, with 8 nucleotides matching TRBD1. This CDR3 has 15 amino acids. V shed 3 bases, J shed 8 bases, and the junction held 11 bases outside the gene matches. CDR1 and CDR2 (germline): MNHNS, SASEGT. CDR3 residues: CASSDRTGSGRGYTF. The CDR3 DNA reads TGTGCCAGCAGTGACCGGACAGGGTCGGGCCGCGGCTACACCTTC.

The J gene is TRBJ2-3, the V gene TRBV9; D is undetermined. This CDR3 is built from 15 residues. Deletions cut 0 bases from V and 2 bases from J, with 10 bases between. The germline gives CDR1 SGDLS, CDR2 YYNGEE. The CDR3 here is CASSVGAVLTDTQYF. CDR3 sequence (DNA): TGTGCCAGCAGCGTAGGGGCAGTTCTCACAGATACGCAGTATTTT.

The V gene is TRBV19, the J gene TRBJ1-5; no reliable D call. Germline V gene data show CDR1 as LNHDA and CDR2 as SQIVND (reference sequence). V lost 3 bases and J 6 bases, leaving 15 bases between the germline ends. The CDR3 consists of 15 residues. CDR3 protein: CASSMAVSNSQPQHF. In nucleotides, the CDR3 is TGTGCCAGTAGTATGGCAGTGTCTAACAGTCAGCCCCAGCATTTT.

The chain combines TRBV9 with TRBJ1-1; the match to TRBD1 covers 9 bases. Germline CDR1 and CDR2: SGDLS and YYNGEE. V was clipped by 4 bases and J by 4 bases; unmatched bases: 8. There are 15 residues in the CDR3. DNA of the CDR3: TGTGCCAGCAGCTCCACAGGGGGCTTGGGCACTGAAGCTTTCTTT. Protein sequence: CASSSTGGLGTEAFF.

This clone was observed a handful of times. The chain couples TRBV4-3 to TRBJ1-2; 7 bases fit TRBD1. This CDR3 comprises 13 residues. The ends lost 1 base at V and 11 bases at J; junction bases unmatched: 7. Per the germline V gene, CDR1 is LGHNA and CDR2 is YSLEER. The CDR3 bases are TGCGCCAGCAGCCAAGGTGGAGACAGGGTGTACACCTTC. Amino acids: CASSQGGDRVYTF.

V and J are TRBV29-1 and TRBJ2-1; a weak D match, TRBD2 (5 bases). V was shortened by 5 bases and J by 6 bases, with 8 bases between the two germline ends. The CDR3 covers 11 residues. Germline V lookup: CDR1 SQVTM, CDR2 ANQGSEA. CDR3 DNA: TGCAGCGTTAGGACTGGCAATGAGCAGTTCTTC. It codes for CSVRTGNEQFF.

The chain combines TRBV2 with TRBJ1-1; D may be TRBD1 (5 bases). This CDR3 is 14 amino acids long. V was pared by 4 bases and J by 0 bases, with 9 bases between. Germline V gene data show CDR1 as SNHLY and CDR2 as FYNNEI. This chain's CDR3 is CASSVDRVNTEAFF. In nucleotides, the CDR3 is TGTGCCAGCAGTGTAGACAGAGTGAACACTGAAGCTTTCTTT.

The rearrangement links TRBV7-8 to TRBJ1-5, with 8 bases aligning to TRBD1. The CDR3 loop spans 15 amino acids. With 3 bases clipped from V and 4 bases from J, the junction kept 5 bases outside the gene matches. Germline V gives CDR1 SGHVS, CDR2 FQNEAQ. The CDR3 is CASSFGTGLNQPQHF. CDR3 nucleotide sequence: TGTGCCAGCAGCTTCGGGACAGGCCTTAATCAGCCCCAGCATTTT.

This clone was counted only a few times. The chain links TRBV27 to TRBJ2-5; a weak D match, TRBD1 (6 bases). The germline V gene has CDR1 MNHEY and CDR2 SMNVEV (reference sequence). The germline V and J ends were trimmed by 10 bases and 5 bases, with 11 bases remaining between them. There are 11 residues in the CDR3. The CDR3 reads CATRGFETQYF. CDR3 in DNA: TGTGCCACCAGGGGTTTCGAGACCCAGTACTTC.

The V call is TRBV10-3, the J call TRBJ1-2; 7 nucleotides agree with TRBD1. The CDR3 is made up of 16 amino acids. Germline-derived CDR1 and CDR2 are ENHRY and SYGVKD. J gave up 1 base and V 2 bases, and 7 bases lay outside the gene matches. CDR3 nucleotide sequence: TGTGCCATCAGTGAGCAAGGGACAGATTTTAACTATGGCTACACCTTC. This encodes CAISEQGTDFNYGYTF.